What follows is one T cell receptor beta chain and its context. What it binds is unknown. Germline V CDR1 and CDR2: PRHDT, FYEKMQ (reference sequence). This CDR3 has 13 amino acids. Trimming left V 5 bases short and J 7 bases short, with 15 bases between. These data originate in a study of T-cell reconstitution after alpha-beta-depleted transplantation in children. Study-level findings and limits: Several hundred expanded graft clones reportedly supplied alpha-beta T cells about two months after transplant.

The TCRbeta library was prepared with unique molecular identifiers. Using its own MiXCR run on the PCR reads, TCRdb lists one record per CDR3 protein. This sample has about 110,000 distinct CDR3 sequences, with around 6.4% found just once. The sequencing used PBMCs, mostly from graft donor cells, collected 360 days after TCRalphabeta/CD19-depleted stem cell transplant. This sequence originates from a male patient under 10 years old who had a stem cell transplant for acute lymphoblastic leukemia, so the T cells may come from the graft donor. This chain joins TRBV13 and TRBJ2-7; a possible D gene is TRBD1 (5 bases). CDR3 loop: CASSTGLVREQYF. The CDR3 nucleotides read TGTGCCAGCAGCACAGGTTTAGTCAGGGAGCAGTACTTC. Together with reference TRBV13 and TRBJ2-7, the CDR3 gives the full variable domain: AAGVIQSPRHLIKEKRETATLKCYPIPRHDTVYWYQQGPGQDPQFLISFYEKMQSDKGSIPDRFSAQQFSDYHSELNMSSLELGDSALYFCASSTGLVREQYFGPGTRLTVT.